What follows are 27 T cell receptor beta chains derived from one specimen sequenced in a study of T cells after yellow fever vaccination. MiXCR was run by TCRdb on the 5' RACE reads, yielding one entry per CDR3 protein. Among 620,000 or so distinct CDR3 sequences listed, around an eighth were seen once. Sequencing used PBMCs, obtained on the day of the yellow fever booster vaccination. The source is a man aged 25-45 years who received the YFV17D yellow fever vaccine.

Only a few counts were recorded for this clonotype. The V gene is TRBV15, the J gene TRBJ1-2, with no clear D. Trimming stripped 0 bases from V and 2 bases from J, with 10 bases between. The CDR3 is 15 residues long. Germline V lookup: CDR1 LNHNV, CDR2 YYDKDF (reference sequence). CDR3 sequence reads: CATSRETVKNYGYTF. CDR3 coding DNA: TGTGCCACCAGCAGAGAAACAGTCAAGAACTATGGCTACACCTTC. Full variable domain (missing parts from reference TRBV15 and TRBJ1-2): DAMVIQNPRYQVTQFGKPVTLSCSQTLNHNVMYWYQQKSSQAPKLLFHYYDKDFNNEADTPDNFQSRRPNTSFCFLDIRSPGLGDTAMYLCATSRETVKNYGYTFGSGTRLTVV.

The rearrangement uses TRBV18 and TRBJ2-2; D possibly matches TRBD1 or TRBD2 (5 bases each). The germline V gene has CDR1 KGHSH and CDR2 LQKENI. With 3 bases removed from V and 7 bases from J, the gap between germline ends came to 9 bases. The CDR3 is made up of 13 amino acids. The DNA for the CDR3 is TGTGCCAGCTCACCGGGACCCGGCGGGGAGCTGTTTTTT. This gives the protein CASSPGPGGELFF. The entire variable domain, with the rest obtained from reference TRBV18 and TRBJ2-2, is as follows: NAGVMQNPRHLVRRRGQEARLRCSPMKGHSHVYWYRQLPEEGLKFMVYLQKENIIDESGMPKERFSAEFPKEGPSILRIQQVVRGDSAAYFCASSPGPGGELFFGEGSRLTVL.

The chain carries TRBV4-3 and TRBJ2-5; 8 positions match TRBD1. V lost 1 base and J lost 3; bases outside the gene matches: 7. The CDR3 runs to 16 residues. CDR1 LGHNA and CDR2 YSLEER come from the germline V gene. The CDR3 DNA follows: TGCGCCAGCAGCCAAGGGGGCAGGGGGCCTAAAGAGACCCAGTACTTC. The encoded protein is CASSQGGRGPKETQYF.

The chain couples TRBV4-3 to TRBJ2-3; weak D call: TRBD2 (5 bases). This CDR3 has 16 amino acids. Germline V CDR1 and CDR2: LGHNA, YSLEER. Trimming left V 0 bases short and J 4 bases short, with 14 bases between. CDR3 in amino acids: CASSQDASPAPDTQYF. CDR3 nucleotides: TGCGCCAGCAGCCAAGATGCTAGCCCAGCCCCAGATACGCAGTATTTT.

V gene TRBV9 combines with J gene TRBJ2-2; 9 nucleotides line up with TRBD1. V was clipped by 6 bases and J by 5 bases; unmatched bases: 11. From germline, CDR1 is SGDLS and CDR2 YYNGEE. The CDR3 contains 16 residues. This CDR3 reads CASNPGDRVNTGELFF. In DNA, the CDR3 is TGTGCCAGCAACCCAGGGGACAGGGTGAATACCGGGGAGCTGTTTTTT.

The chain is built from TRBV11-2 and TRBJ2-3; 10 bases fit TRBD2. J gave up 5 bases and V 5 bases, and 10 bases lay outside the gene matches. Germline CDR1 reads SGHAT; CDR2 reads FQNNGV. This CDR3 is 16 amino acids long. In nucleotides, the CDR3 is TGTGCCAGCAGCGTCACAGCGGGAGGGCATAAAGATACGCAGTATTTT. The encoded protein is CASSVTAGGHKDTQYF.

The chain recombines TRBV5-1 with TRBJ2-7; 8 nucleotides align to TRBD2. Germline V lookup: CDR1 SGHRS, CDR2 YFSETQ. The CDR3 length is 16 residues. V lost 4 bases, J lost 0 bases, and 9 bases stayed unmatched. Here the CDR3 DNA reads TGCGCCAGCAGCCCGACAGCGGGGGTCAGCTCCTACGAGCAGTACTTC. This gives the protein CASSPTAGVSSYEQYF.

CDR3 amino acids: CASSRLGPSETQYF. CDR3 coding DNA: TGTGCCAGCAGCCGCCTAGGACCTTCGGAGACCCAGTACTTC. This chain links TRBV7-3 with TRBJ2-5; D is uncertain. The CDR3 runs 14 residues. V shed 5 bases and J shed 5 bases, with 15 bases lying between them. Germline loops: CDR1 SGHTA, CDR2 FQGTGA. The full variable domain, with the rest looked up from reference TRBV7-3 and TRBJ2-5, is GAGVSQTPSNKVTEKGKYVELRCDPISGHTALYWYRQSLGQGPEFLIYFQGTGAADDSGLPNDRFFAVRPEGSVSTLKIQRTERGDSAVYLCASSRLGPSETQYFGPGTRLLVL.

This clonotype came up a few times. V usage is TRBV2 and J usage is TRBJ2-4; D might be TRBD1 or TRBD2, each matching 6 bases. This CDR3 contains 15 residues. In germline, CDR1 is SNHLY, CDR2 FYNNEI. V lost 8 bases and J 4 bases, leaving 18 bases between the germline ends. The DNA for the CDR3 is TGTGCCAGCGTGGAGGGGCCTGGGACAAAAAACATTCAGTACTTC. Translation gives CASVEGPGTKNIQYF.

This clonotype was seen a few times. V is TRBV20-1 and J is TRBJ2-5; possibly TRBD2 for D (6 bases). Trimming removed 6 bases at V and 5 bases at J, with 25 bases between. Germline V gives CDR1 DFQATT, CDR2 SNEGSKA (reference sequence). This CDR3 contains 16 residues. The CDR3 loop is CSAETQKGGPSETQYF. The CDR3 bases are TGCAGTGCAGAAACCCAAAAAGGAGGGCCCTCGGAGACCCAGTACTTC.

This clonotype came up a few times. The chain carries TRBV6-2 or TRBV6-3 and TRBJ2-1; no reliable D call. The CDR3 extends over 12 amino acids. V lost 2 bases to trimming and J lost 7 bases, with 6 bases between them. Germline CDR1 reads MNHEY; CDR2 reads SVGEGT. The CDR3 sequence is CASSYRRNEQFF. CDR3 nucleotide sequence: TGTGCCAGCAGTTACAGGCGGAATGAGCAGTTCTTC.

The DNA of the CDR3 is TGCAGTGCTATCGGGACCCCTCGACAGGGGACCCAGTACTTC. It codes for CSAIGTPRQGTQYF. V is TRBV20-1 and J is TRBJ2-5; 7 bases are shared with TRBD1. In germline, CDR1 is DFQATT, CDR2 SNEGSKA (reference sequence). The CDR3 contains 14 residues. V lost 4 bases, J lost 7 bases, and 12 bases stayed unmatched.

This clonotype was seen more than once but under ten times. The chain combines TRBV4-3 with TRBJ2-7; D remains unclear. The CDR3 loop spans 14 amino acids. Germline values: CDR1 LGHNA, CDR2 YSLEER. Trimming removed 1 base at V and 2 bases at J, with 9 bases between. This CDR3 reads CASSQVRGTYEQYF. CDR3 DNA sequence: TGCGCCAGCAGCCAAGTCCGTGGGACCTACGAGCAGTACTTC.

V usage is TRBV15 and J usage is TRBJ1-2; D may be TRBD1 (5 bases). The ends were cut back, 0 bases at V and 1 base at J, with 12 bases in the middle. The CDR3 is made up of 16 amino acids. Per germline, CDR1 LNHNV and CDR2 YYDKDF (reference sequence). CDR3 amino acids: CATSREGPDINYGYTF. The DNA of the CDR3 is TGTGCCACCAGCAGAGAGGGACCTGACATTAACTATGGCTACACCTTC.

This clonotype was counted only a few times. This chain joins TRBV18 and TRBJ2-2; 9 bases agree with TRBD1. V dropped 3 bases and J dropped 4; count of bases not matched to a gene: 3. Germline CDR1 KGHSH, CDR2 LQKENI. CDR3 size: 15 residues. CDR3 bases: TGTGCCAGCTCACCCGGACAGGGGAGCACCGGGGAGCTGTTTTTT. The encoded protein is CASSPGQGSTGELFF.

The sample holds a few counts of this clonotype. The chain uses TRBV11-2 and TRBJ2-2; no definite D call. Trimming stripped 5 bases from V and 4 bases from J, with 14 bases between. CDR1 and CDR2 (germline): SGHAT, FQNNGV. The CDR3 loop spans 15 amino acids. The CDR3 DNA reads as TGTGCCAGCAGCCCTCGCTCTTTGGGCACCGGGGAGCTGTTTTTT. This encodes CASSPRSLGTGELFF.

This clonotype was seen more than once but under ten times. This CDR3 is CASSFRTGGEAFF. CDR3 DNA: TGTGCCAGCAGTTTCCGGACAGGGGGGGAAGCTTTCTTT. The chain combines TRBV6-5 with TRBJ1-1; 10 nucleotides line up with TRBD1. Germline CDR1 and CDR2: MNHEY and SVGAGI. CDR3 size: 13 residues. The V and J ends lost 4 bases and 8 bases, in that order; junction bases with no gene match: 4.

The sample holds many counts of this clonotype. V usage is TRBV12-3 or TRBV12-4 and J usage is TRBJ2-2, with 9 bases that match TRBD1. The length of the CDR3 is 16 residues. V lost 3 bases to trimming and J lost 5 bases; unmatched junction nucleotides: 7. The CDR3 spells CASSFPQGAITGELFF. The CDR3 region has the DNA TGTGCCAGCAGTTTCCCACAGGGGGCAATTACCGGGGAGCTGTTTTTT.

This clonotype has just a few counts. The chain uses TRBV21-1 and TRBJ2-7; the table assigns TRBD1, which was not confirmed against the DNA. TRBV21-1 is marked as a pseudogene. CDR3 length: 12 amino acids. This chain's CDR3 is CASEKGGYEQYF. CDR3 coding DNA: TGTGCCAGCGAAAAAGGGGGCTACGAGCAGTACTTC.

This clonotype came up a few times. The V and J genes are TRBV15 and TRBJ2-1; TRBD2 aligns across 11 bases. This CDR3 is built from 14 residues. Germline values: CDR1 LNHNV, CDR2 YYDKDF (reference sequence). Trimming removed 4 bases from V and 7 bases from J; junction bases left unmatched: 3. The CDR3 DNA reads TGTGCCACCAGCAAGGGACTAGCGGCAAATGAGCAGTTCTTC. Translating gives CATSKGLAANEQFF.

This clonotype was counted only a few times. The J gene is TRBJ2-7, the V gene TRBV7-2, with D possibly TRBD2 on 6 matching bases. The CDR3 sequence is 15 residues long. Trimming took off 3 bases at V and 6 bases at J, with 18 bases between the two ends. Germline CDR1 is SGHTA and CDR2 is FQGNSA. In DNA form, the CDR3 reads TGTGCCAGCAGCTTTCGGCCCGGGAGAGGTCTCGAGCAGTACTTC. Translated, it gives CASSFRPGRGLEQYF. The whole variable domain, remainder taken from reference TRBV7-2 and TRBJ2-7, is GAGVSQSPSNKVTEKGKDVELRCDPISGHTALYWYRQSLGQGLEFLIYFQGNSAPDKSGLPSDRFSAERTGGSVSTLTIQRTQQEDSAVYLCASSFRPGRGLEQYFGPGTRLTVT.

This rearrangement joins TRBV12-3 or TRBV12-4 to TRBJ1-6; D possibly corresponds to TRBD1 (5 bases). V gave up 4 bases and J gave up 7 bases, with 14 bases separating them. The CDR3 contains 15 residues. The CDR3, as DNA: TGTGCCAGCAGTTACAGGACGGCAGGGAATTCACCCCTCCACTTT. It translates to CASSYRTAGNSPLHF.

This clonotype was observed a few times. DNA for the CDR3: TGTGCCTGGAGTGTGGGTTTAAGTGTCCGGGAGACCCAGTACTTC. The encoded protein is CAWSVGLSVRETQYF. The rearrangement links TRBV30 to TRBJ2-5; D is uncertain. Trimming pared 0 bases from V and 5 bases from J, leaving 16 bases between. The CDR3 contains 15 residues. Germline lookup yields CDR1 GTSNPN and CDR2 SVGIG (reference sequence).

This clonotype appeared a few times. This chain links TRBV6-5 with TRBJ1-5; maybe TRBD1 (5 bases). This CDR3 has 14 residues. Trimming shortened V by 2 bases and J by 7 bases, and 12 bases separated the two germline ends. In germline, CDR1 is MNHEY, CDR2 SVGAGI. Written as DNA, the CDR3 is TGTGCCAGCAGTTACGGGGCTAGAGGGCAGCCCCAGCATTTT. Amino acid sequence: CASSYGARGQPQHF.

This rearrangement joins TRBV6-2 or TRBV6-3 to TRBJ2-7, with TRBD1 as a possible D gene (6 bases). V was trimmed by 5 bases and J by 3 bases, leaving 11 bases between them. CDR3 length: 13 amino acids. The germline CDR1 and CDR2 sequences are MNHEY and SVGEGT. CDR3 loop: CASSHQGRYEQYF. The CDR3 DNA reads TGTGCCAGCAGTCACCAGGGGCGCTACGAGCAGTACTTC.

This clonotype was seen a few times. The gene calls are TRBV20-1 and TRBJ2-5, with 8 positions matching TRBD2. The length of the CDR3 is 14 residues. CDR1 and CDR2 (germline): DFQATT, SNEGSKA (reference sequence). Trimming took 6 bases from V and 3 from J; bases not matched to a gene: 9. CDR3 in amino acids: CSAGSGTKKETQYF. CDR3 DNA: TGCAGTGCAGGTAGCGGGACAAAAAAAGAGACCCAGTACTTC.

This chain uses TRBV18 with TRBJ2-1, with 11 bases matching TRBD2. CDR1 and CDR2 (germline): KGHSH, LQKENI. J lost 8 bases, V lost 0 bases, and 6 bases had no gene match. The CDR3 runs 16 residues. The CDR3, as DNA: TGTGCCAGCTCACCACCCCGACTAGCGGGAACCGATGAGCAGTTCTTC. This translates into CASSPPRLAGTDEQFF.